These 6 T cell receptor beta chains were sequenced from one sample in a study of blood T cells in healthy people across ages. Primers used in a second PCR of about 7 to 12 cycles were a sample-barcoded 5' primer and a J-beta primer mix. TCRdb analysed the 5' RACE reads with MiXCR anew, one entry per CDR3 protein. The data contain around 600,000 distinct CDR3 sequences, around 48% of them seen just once; the ten biggest clones take up 20% to 25%. Sequenced sample: blood. The receptors originated from a man older than 75 in good health.

This clonotype came up a few times. V is TRBV6-5 and J is TRBJ2-1; D is undetermined. Trimming left V 0 bases short and J 7 bases short, with 19 bases between. The CDR3 is 17 amino acids. Germline V CDR1 and CDR2: MNHEY, SVGAGI. This CDR3 reads CASSYSRLGPKGNEQFF. The CDR3 DNA reads TGTGCCAGCAGTTACTCGAGGCTCGGGCCCAAAGGGAATGAGCAGTTCTTC.

This sequence joins TRBV20-1 and TRBJ2-7, with D perhaps matching TRBD2 (6 bases). The CDR3 extends over 15 amino acids. Germline CDR1 DFQATT, CDR2 SNEGSKA (reference sequence). Trimming left V 1 base short and J 4 bases short, with 17 bases between. The CDR3 loop reads CSARGVLAGSYEQYF. CDR3 DNA: TGCAGTGCTAGAGGCGTACTAGCAGGGTCGTACGAGCAGTACTTC.

J is TRBJ2-1 and V is TRBV2; 12 positions match TRBD2. The CDR3 runs 21 residues. V shed 2 bases and J 0 bases; nucleotides not matched to a gene: 14. CDR1 and CDR2 (germline): SNHLY, FYNNEI. CDR3 DNA: TGTGCCAGCAGTGAACCGCGCGGGTGGACTAGCGGGACACCCTCCTACAATGAGCAGTTCTTC. Amino acid sequence: CASSEPRGWTSGTPSYNEQFF.

Concerning this clonotype: A much bigger clone sits one base away, suggesting this may be a read error. The CDR3 protein is CASSLVGGSSYNEQYF. In DNA, the CDR3 is TGTGCCAGCAGCCTCGTAGGGGGGAGCTCCTACAATGAGCAGTACTTC. This rearrangement joins TRBV7-9 to TRBJ2-1; either TRBD1 or TRBD2 may supply D (6 bases each). TRBJ2-7 explains the end of the DNA better; the J call may be wrong. Germline CDR1 reads SEHNR; CDR2 reads FQNEAQ (reference sequence). This CDR3 is 16 amino acids long.

As DNA, the CDR3 is TGTGCCAGCAGCCAAGATAGTCCTTCTGGGGCCAACGTCCTGACTTTC. Translating gives CASSQDSPSGANVLTF. The rearrangement uses TRBV4-2 and TRBJ2-6; D remains ambiguous. Looked up from germline, CDR1 is LGHNA and CDR2 is YNFKEQ. Trimming took off 0 bases at V and 1 base at J, with 7 bases between the two ends. This CDR3 is 16 amino acids long.

This clonotype was seen only a few times. The gene calls are TRBV3-1 and TRBJ2-1; 7 nucleotides line up with TRBD2. CDR3 length: 17 residues. Germline V lookup: CDR1 LGHDT, CDR2 YNNKEL (reference sequence). V lost 2 bases and J lost 4; bases outside the gene matches: 11. The CDR3 loop reads CASSQPRTSGMYNEQFF. The CDR3, as DNA: TGTGCCAGCAGCCAACCTCGGACTAGTGGGATGTACAATGAGCAGTTCTTC.